There are many counts of the clone carrying this T cell receptor (beta chain). Its antigen is as yet unknown. This specimen belongs to a study of T cells after yellow fever vaccination. TCRdb analysed the 5' RACE reads with MiXCR anew, one entry per CDR3 protein. The sample includes 60,000 to 75,000 distinct CDR3 sequences, less than 8.5% seen only once; the top ten take approximately 35%. Study observations and caveats: The secondary response was weaker, and its peak arrived faster, on day 5 versus 15.

Germline V gives CDR1 SGHDN, CDR2 FVKESK. J was trimmed by 3 bases and V by 4 bases; bases with no gene match: 7. CDR3 length: 15 amino acids. The chain recombines TRBV14 with TRBJ2-3; 7 nucleotides match TRBD1. This receptor was taken from a man aged 18 to 30 who received the YFV17D yellow fever vaccine. The starting material was CD8+ T cells sorted from PBMCs, obtained approximately 47 days after the first yellow fever vaccination. The DNA of the CDR3 is TGTGCCAGCAGCCGAGACAGGGTAGTAACAGATACGCAGTATTTT. Encoded protein: CASSRDRVVTDTQYF.